The entry below gives a single TCR beta chain sequence along with its context. The antigen is unknown. The sample's treatment: oral pan-JAK inhibitor, 5-10 mg twice daily. As part of sample collection, lesional scalp punch biopsies and peripheral blood were taken from alopecia areata patients. Investigators sorted PBMCs to obtain both CD4+ and CD8+ T cells. This entry is derived from a study of CD8+ T cells in alopecia areata. Whole-study findings and limits: Tofacitinib yielded significantly lower scalp clonality and fewer expanded CD8+ clones among the top 100.

Sequencing used cDNA as its template, made by extracting RNA and reverse transcribing it. Produced via immunoSEQ multiplex PCR; TCRdb's table is partial and in-frame only. The profile shows fewer than 250,000 clones, approximately 56% of them singletons. This TCR came from a human donor with alopecia areata. The sample in question was CD4+ T cells sorted from blood, obtained at week 4, from a patient treated with tofacitinib.

CDR3 in DNA: TGCAGCGTCGGGGGACAGGGAGGTGAAAAACTGTTTTTT. Protein product: CSVGGQGGEKLFF. The chain is built from TRBV29-1 and TRBJ1-4; 9 nucleotides agree with TRBD1. Germline trimming cut 6 bases from V and 7 bases from J; bases unmatched to any gene: 6. The CDR3 loop spans 13 amino acids. Germline CDR1 and CDR2: SQVTM and ANQGSEA.